This T cell receptor (beta chain) emerged from a study of shared clonotypes between healthy human individuals. Study-level background: Samples came from a couple of female and three male donors aged 18 to 49. Findings and caveats of the study: Between several donors, naive CD4 clonotypes were shared at a level of about 5%. In the sorted subsets, rarefaction showed sequencing was incomplete despite large depth.

Trimming stripped 5 bases from V and 2 bases from J, with 17 bases between. The CDR3 spans 16 residues. Germline CDR1 SGHAT, CDR2 FQDESV (reference sequence). Deep level was the assay's run setting. TCRdb's copy holds only in-frame clones and misses some; the assay was immunoSEQ multiplex PCR. The repertoire consists of 950,000 to 1,200,000 clones, with approximately 77% occurring once and the leading ten covering 0.89%. This clone was recorded many times. Its antigen remains unknown. The clonotype originates from a man aged 18 to 29 in good health. Some clones in this sample may be carry-over from other donors' samples. This chain uses TRBV11-1 with TRBJ2-3; TRBD1 is a possible D gene (5 bases). Sequences were obtained from memory CD4+ T cells from PBMCs. The subset denotes: CD45RA-negative fraction. CDR3: CASSQRARADTDTQYF. As DNA, the CDR3 is TGTGCCAGCAGCCAAAGGGCCAGGGCAGACACAGATACGCAGTATTTT.